The 32 T cell receptor beta chains below come from one sample, sequenced in a study of blood T cell repertoires in COVID-19. Only in-frame clones appear in the TCRdb table, and some are missing; sequencing was by immunoSEQ multiplex PCR. The sample has about 180,000 clones; approximately 87% are singletons. Sequencing input: peripheral blood. Receptors originate from a woman in her sixties or seventies with COVID-19, enrolled during active disease.

This chain connects TRBV18 to TRBJ1-1; the D is unclear. CDR1 is KGHSH, CDR2 LQKENI, per germline. This CDR3 has 14 residues. The V end was cut by 8 bases, the J end by 0 bases, with 13 bases between. CDR3 sequence (DNA): TGTGCCAGCGCAACATACACCTTGAACACTGAAGCTTTCTTT. The encoded protein is CASATYTLNTEAFF.

The chain employs TRBV4-3 and TRBJ1-1, with D possibly matching TRBD1 (6 bases). Trimming took off 1 base at V and 9 bases at J, with 12 bases between the two ends. This CDR3 is built from 13 residues. Per germline, CDR1 LGHNA and CDR2 YSLEER. The CDR3 coding sequence is TGCGCCAGCAGCCAAGTACTGTGGGGGCAAGCTTTCTTT. It codes for CASSQVLWGQAFF.

V and J are TRBV5-6 and TRBJ2-5, with 9 bases matching TRBD1. This CDR3 comprises 13 residues. The trim removed 4 bases at V and 7 bases at J, leaving 5 bases unmatched. Looked up from germline, CDR1 is SGHDT and CDR2 is YYEEEE. The CDR3 loop is CASSGGQGLTQYF. As DNA, the CDR3 is TGTGCCAGCAGCGGGGGACAGGGTTTGACCCAGTACTTC.

The rearrangement joins TRBV4-1 to TRBJ2-1, with D tentatively TRBD1 (5 bases). This CDR3 comprises 15 residues. Trimming shortened V by 2 bases and J by 4 bases, and 12 bases separated the two germline ends. CDR1 and CDR2 from the germline V gene are MGHRA and YSYEKL. CDR3 bases: TGCGCCAGCAGCCAACAGGGCCCAGCGTACAATGAGCAGTTCTTC. As protein: CASSQQGPAYNEQFF.

This chain joins TRBV7-2 and TRBJ2-3; D possibly corresponds to TRBD2 (6 bases). The V and J ends lost 5 bases and 6 bases respectively, with 18 bases between them. This CDR3 contains 15 residues. CDR1 and CDR2 from the germline V gene are SGHTA and FQGNSA. The CDR3, as DNA: TGTGCCAGCAGCCCGCGGGCGGGACTGGGTGATACGCAGTATTTT. Translating it yields CASSPRAGLGDTQYF.

The J gene is TRBJ1-6, the V gene TRBV5-8; TRBD1 aligns across 7 bases. Trimming at V came to 3 bases and at J to 6 bases, leaving 6 bases not matched to a gene. The CDR3 loop spans 15 amino acids. Looked up from germline, CDR1 is SGHTS and CDR2 is YDEGEE. The CDR3 DNA reads as TGTGCCAGCAGCTCGAGGACAGGAGTTAATTCACCCCTCCACTTT. It encodes CASSSRTGVNSPLHF.

CDR3 in DNA: TGTGCCCAGGTGGTGGGCGGGCTAAGGTCGAACACTGAAGCTTTCTTT. It codes for CAQVVGGLRSNTEAFF. V usage is TRBV30 and J usage is TRBJ1-1, with D unclear. Trimming took off 8 bases at V and 1 base at J, with 23 bases between the two ends. The germline V gene has CDR1 GTSNPN and CDR2 SVGIG (reference sequence). The CDR3 is 16 residues long. The full variable domain, completed using reference TRBV30 and TRBJ1-1, is SQTIHQWPATLVQPVGSPLSLECTVEGTSNPNLYWYRQAAGRGLQLLFYSVGIGQISSEVPQNLSASRPQDRQFILSSKKLLLSDSGFYLCAQVVGGLRSNTEAFFGQGTRLTVV.

This clone was seen only once. The rearrangement links TRBV20-1 to TRBJ1-1; no clear D. Germline lookup yields CDR1 DFQATT and CDR2 SNEGSKA (reference sequence). The CDR3 covers 11 residues. Trimming removed 5 bases at V and 11 bases at J, with 15 bases between. CDR3 in amino acids: CSAPKSGVAFF. CDR3 coding DNA: TGCAGTGCTCCCAAGAGCGGGGTTGCTTTCTTT.

The chain recombines TRBV7-3 with TRBJ2-7; perhaps TRBD1 as D (6 bases). V lost 2 bases and J lost 0, with 11 bases in between. The germline CDR1 and CDR2 sequences are SGHTA and FQGTGA. The CDR3 sequence is 15 residues long. CDR3 region: CASSLGQGSSYEQYF. The CDR3 region has the DNA TGTGCCAGCAGCTTAGGGCAGGGGAGCTCCTACGAGCAGTACTTC.

V gene TRBV5-1 combines with J gene TRBJ2-5; 7 bases map to TRBD2. J gave up 5 bases and V 0 bases, and 10 bases lay outside the gene matches. Germline V gives CDR1 SGHRS, CDR2 YFSETQ. This CDR3 is built from 16 residues. The CDR3 nucleotides are TGCGCCAGCAGCTTGGTATCCGGGACTACGAAGGAGACCCAGTACTTC. Protein sequence: CASSLVSGTTKETQYF.

This clone was detected only once. V usage is TRBV2 and J usage is TRBJ2-1; 10 nucleotides line up with TRBD2. In germline, CDR1 is SNHLY, CDR2 FYNNEI. V was pared by 2 bases and J by 12 bases, with 7 bases of the junction left unmatched. The CDR3 contains 14 residues. The CDR3 DNA sequence: TGTGCCAGCAGTGAATCTACTAGCGGGATGGGGCAGTTCTTC. Translating gives CASSESTSGMGQFF. Looking up the rest from reference TRBV2 and TRBJ2-1 gives the full variable domain: EPEVTQTPSHQVTQMGQEVILRCVPISNHLYFYWYRQILGQKVEFLVSFYNNEISEKSEIFDDQFSVERPDGSNFTLKIRSTKLEDSAMYFCASSESTSGMGQFFGPGTRLTVL.

The chain joins TRBV29-1 to TRBJ2-7; TRBD1 is a possible D gene (6 bases). The germline V and J ends were trimmed by 7 bases and 3 bases, with 16 bases remaining between them. The CDR3 extends over 13 amino acids. Germline CDR1 SQVTM, CDR2 ANQGSEA. CDR3 nucleotides: TGCAGCGCCGGGGACACCCGAAACTACGAGCAGTACTTC. Translating it yields CSAGDTRNYEQYF.

The chain employs TRBV19 and TRBJ1-2; tentatively, D is TRBD1 (6 bases). Germline CDR1 LNHDA, CDR2 SQIVND (reference sequence). Deletions cut 5 bases from V and 4 bases from J, with 11 bases between. The CDR3 has 13 residues. The CDR3 reads CASSPLDSYGYTF. The CDR3 coding sequence is TGTGCCAGTAGTCCACTGGACAGCTATGGCTACACCTTC.

In its sample, this clone was seen a few times. The CDR3 coding sequence is TGTGCCAGCAGATCTAGCGGGGCAGGGGCAGATACGCAGTATTTT. Encoded protein: CASRSSGAGADTQYF. The chain carries TRBV28 and TRBJ2-3; TRBD2 aligns across 9 bases. V shed 6 bases, J shed 4 bases, and the junction held 8 bases outside the gene matches. Per the germline V gene, CDR1 is MDHEN and CDR2 is SYDVKM. This CDR3 region has 15 residues.

This chain uses TRBV11-2 with TRBJ2-2; 14 bases align to TRBD2. Germline V gene sequence: CDR1 SGHAT, CDR2 FQNNGV. This CDR3 is built from 16 residues. Trimming removed 5 bases from V and 4 bases from J; junction bases left unmatched: 3. In DNA, the CDR3 is TGTGCCAGCAGCCTAGGACTAGCGGGAGGCACCGGGGAGCTGTTTTTT. It yields the protein CASSLGLAGGTGELFF.

The chain has TRBV30 and TRBJ1-3; the D gene is possibly TRBD1 (5 bases). The CDR3 runs to 15 residues. Trimming stripped 1 base from V and 1 base from J, with 11 bases between. Germline-derived CDR1 and CDR2 are GTSNPN and SVGIG (reference sequence). CDR3 bases: TGTGCCTGGAGTGAAGTAGGGGATTCTGGAAACACCATATATTTT. Translation gives CAWSEVGDSGNTIYF. Supplemented by reference TRBV30 and TRBJ1-3, the full variable domain reads SQTIHQWPATLVQPVGSPLSLECTVEGTSNPNLYWYRQAAGRGLQLLFYSVGIGQISSEVPQNLSASRPQDRQFILSSKKLLLSDSGFYLCAWSEVGDSGNTIYFGEGSWLTVV.

The rearrangement joins TRBV5-1 to TRBJ1-6; D gene ambiguous. V was clipped by 3 bases and J by 0 bases, with 4 bases between them. This CDR3 region has 14 residues. CDR1 SGHRS and CDR2 YFSETQ come from the germline V gene. The CDR3 loop reads CASSWSSYNSPLHF. Here the CDR3 DNA reads TGCGCCAGCAGCTGGAGCTCCTATAATTCACCCCTCCACTTT.

This chain uses TRBV11-3 with TRBJ2-1; D possibly corresponds to TRBD2 (5 bases). Germline CDR1 reads SGHNT; CDR2 reads YENEEA. This CDR3 is built from 13 residues. Deletions cut 5 bases from V and 12 bases from J, with 17 bases between. Here the CDR3 DNA reads TGTGCCAGCAGCCGTGGAGTGGGCGGAGGGCAGTTCTTC. Protein: CASSRGVGGGQFF.

Only a few counts were recorded for this clone. J is TRBJ1-2 and V is TRBV28, with D hard to call. Deletions cut 5 bases from V and 3 bases from J, with 10 bases between. Germline V gives CDR1 MDHEN, CDR2 SYDVKM. The CDR3 consists of 13 residues. The CDR3 region is CASSPGRDYGYTF. CDR3 bases: TGTGCCAGCAGTCCGGGAAGGGACTATGGCTACACCTTC.

This rearrangement joins TRBV19 to TRBJ2-1, with 16 bases that match TRBD2. J was trimmed by 3 bases and V by 9 bases; bases with no gene match: 14. The germline gives CDR1 LNHDA, CDR2 SQIVND (reference sequence). CDR3 length: 19 amino acids. This CDR3 is CASSPSGTSGRAVYNEQFF. In DNA, the CDR3 is TGTGCCAGCAGTCCCTCAGGGACTAGCGGGAGGGCCGTCTACAATGAGCAGTTCTTC.

The chain is built from TRBV10-3 and TRBJ1-1; 8 nucleotides agree with TRBD1. Germline V gene lookup returns CDR1 ENHRY and CDR2 SYGVKD. The V gene end was trimmed by 8 bases and the J gene end by 1 base; junction bases not matched to a gene: 3. The CDR3 sequence is 13 residues long. CDR3 nucleotide sequence: TGTGCCATCTCTGACAGGGGGAACACTGAAGCTTTCTTT. This encodes CAISDRGNTEAFF.

The chain recombines TRBV3-1 (or the pseudogene TRBV3-2) with TRBJ2-5, with 8 positions matching TRBD2. Germline CDR1 and CDR2: LGHDT and YNNKEL (reference sequence). The V segment lost 0 bases and the J segment 6 bases; nucleotides outside the gene matches: 6. This CDR3 comprises 15 residues. The CDR3 sequence is CASSQDSGEVQTQYF. Here the CDR3 DNA reads TGTGCCAGCAGCCAAGATAGCGGGGAGGTGCAGACCCAGTACTTC.

The J gene is TRBJ2-2, the V gene TRBV5-4; 7 nucleotides match TRBD2. The CDR3 contains 16 residues. Germline V gene sequence: CDR1 SGHNT, CDR2 YYREEE (reference sequence). The V and J ends lost 6 bases and 5 bases, in that order; junction bases with no gene match: 13. The CDR3: CASTPGRGRETGELFF. The CDR3 coding sequence is TGTGCCAGCACCCCGGGCCGGGGGAGGGAGACCGGGGAGCTGTTTTTT. The variable domain in full, completed from reference TRBV5-4 and TRBJ2-2, reads ETGVTQSPTHLIKTRGQQVTLRCSSQSGHNTVSWYQQALGQGPQFIFQYYREEENGRGNFPPRFSGLQFPNYSSELNVNALELDDSALYLCASTPGRGRETGELFFGEGSRLTVL.

V gene TRBV4-2 combines with J gene TRBJ1-6; tentative D call: TRBD1 (5 bases). Trimming pared 0 bases from V and 6 bases from J, leaving 15 bases between. The CDR3 has 17 amino acids. Germline CDR1 LGHNA, CDR2 YNFKEQ. This CDR3 reads CASSQEESTGFNSPLHF. The DNA for the CDR3 is TGTGCCAGCAGCCAAGAAGAGAGTACAGGTTTTAATTCACCCCTCCACTTT.

The gene calls are TRBV2 and TRBJ2-1, with D possibly TRBD2 on 6 matching bases. Trimming cost V 0 bases and J 9 bases, with 15 bases left between them. The germline gives CDR1 SNHLY, CDR2 FYNNEI. The CDR3 has 15 amino acids. The CDR3 region is CASSEAKGGRGEQFF. CDR3 bases: TGTGCCAGCAGTGAAGCTAAGGGAGGTCGGGGTGAGCAGTTCTTC.

This clone was detected once. The CDR3 reads CTRRPRGSSYNEQFF. In DNA, the CDR3 is TGCACCAGGAGGCCGAGAGGGAGCTCCTACAATGAGCAGTTCTTC. The chain couples TRBV1 to TRBJ2-1; the table's D call, TRBD2, was not checked against the DNA. TRBV1 is an annotated pseudogene. This CDR3 contains 15 residues.

The chain has TRBV5-1 and TRBJ2-7; 7 bases are shared with TRBD1. The CDR3 totals 13 residues. The germline V gene encodes CDR1 SGHRS and CDR2 YFSETQ. Trimming cost V 7 bases and J 1 base; bases outside gene matches: 5. The CDR3 sequence: CASGRDRSYEQYF. In DNA form, the CDR3 reads TGCGCCAGCGGCCGGGACAGATCCTACGAGCAGTACTTC.

The gene calls are TRBV5-4 and TRBJ2-2; TRBD2 agrees at 13 bases. The V gene end was trimmed by 2 bases and the J gene end by 6 bases; junction bases not matched to a gene: 4. The CDR3 covers 16 residues. CDR1 and CDR2 (germline): SGHNT, YYREEE (reference sequence). CDR3 in DNA: TGTGCCAGCAGCTTACTAGCGGGAGGGCCAGCCGGGGAGCTGTTTTTT. Encoded protein: CASSLLAGGPAGELFF. The full variable domain, its missing parts supplied by reference TRBV5-4 and TRBJ2-2, is ETGVTQSPTHLIKTRGQQVTLRCSSQSGHNTVSWYQQALGQGPQFIFQYYREEENGRGNFPPRFSGLQFPNYSSELNVNALELDDSALYLCASSLLAGGPAGELFFGEGSRLTVL.

This clone appeared a single time. The V gene is TRBV21-1, the J gene TRBJ2-1; the table names TRBD2, a call not compared with the DNA. TRBV21-1 is assigned pseudogene status. CDR3 length: 17 residues. CDR3 in DNA: TGTGCCAGCACTCCGGGTGGGGACTACCACTCCTACAATGAGCAGTTCTTC. It specifies CASTPGGDYHSYNEQFF.

The V and J genes are TRBV7-2 and TRBJ1-6; 7 nucleotides line up with TRBD1. The CDR3 has 16 residues. Germline CDR1 and CDR2: SGHTA and FQGNSA. J was trimmed by 7 bases and V by 5 bases; bases with no gene match: 11. The CDR3 spells CASSPRQGLPNSPLHF. The CDR3 DNA is TGTGCCAGCAGCCCTAGACAGGGCCTCCCCAATTCACCCCTCCACTTT. Supplemented by reference TRBV7-2 and TRBJ1-6, the full variable domain reads GAGVSQSPSNKVTEKGKDVELRCDPISGHTALYWYRQSLGQGLEFLIYFQGNSAPDKSGLPSDRFSAERTGGSVSTLTIQRTQQEDSAVYLCASSPRQGLPNSPLHFGNGTRLTVT.

The V gene is TRBV30, the J gene TRBJ2-6; D is perhaps TRBD2 (5 bases). CDR1 GTSNPN and CDR2 SVGIG come from the germline V gene (reference sequence). Trimming took off 0 bases at V and 0 bases at J, with 18 bases between the two ends. There are 19 residues in the CDR3. The CDR3 DNA sequence: TGTGCCTGGAGTGTACTAGGGCGTCTAGTTAACTCTGGGGCCAACGTCCTGACTTTC. It codes for CAWSVLGRLVNSGANVLTF.

The chain is built from TRBV15 and TRBJ1-6; 7 bases map to TRBD1. The V gene end was trimmed by 7 bases and the J gene end by 7 bases; junction bases not matched to a gene: 7. Per germline, CDR1 LNHNV and CDR2 YYDKDF (reference sequence). The CDR3 runs 14 residues. In nucleotides, the CDR3 is TGTGCCACCACCAGCACAGGGGCGAATTCACCCCTCCACTTT. It translates to CATTSTGANSPLHF.